A few counts support the clone carrying this TCR beta chain. Once RNA had been extracted, it was reverse transcribed into cDNA to act as the sequencing template. Only in-frame clones appear in the TCRdb table, and some are missing; sequencing was by immunoSEQ multiplex PCR. The table has around 200,000 clones, around three fifths seen once. This sample was taken from a study of CD8+ T cells in alopecia areata. Study in general: Treatment of the treated patients consisted of oral tofacitinib, 5 to 10 mg twice daily.

Treatment reported: oral pan-JAK inhibitor, 5-10 mg twice daily. There are 15 residues in the CDR3. Germline-derived CDR1 and CDR2 are SGDLS and YYNGEE. V dropped 4 bases and J dropped 6 bases, with 17 bases sitting between them. This rearrangement joins TRBV9 to TRBJ2-1, with D hard to call. Sequencing was performed on CD8+ T cells sorted from blood, taken at week 24, from a patient treated with tofacitinib. The origin of this receptor is a human donor with alopecia areata. The CDR3 loop reads CASSPPLRTTNEQFF. CDR3 DNA sequence: TGTGCCAGCAGCCCTCCACTTCGGACCACCAATGAGCAGTTCTTC.